Below are 2 T cell receptor beta chains sequenced from a single sample in a study of CD8 T cells in ankylosing spondylitis. Each CDR3 protein gets one entry after TCRdb re-called the 5' RACE reads with MiXCR. This sample has around 91,000 distinct CDR3 sequences, with roughly 10% found just once. These receptors' targets are unknown. Study results and caveats: Within ankylosing spondylitis blood, a TCR beta motif made up of seven or eight highly homologous variants appeared to be characteristic.

Sequencing was done on a sample of blood, either unsorted or a sorted T cell fraction (not recorded which). These receptors all stem from a male donor with ankylosing spondylitis.

This rearrangement joins TRBV12-3 or TRBV12-4 to TRBJ2-1; D possibly matches TRBD1 or TRBD2 (5 bases each). Trimming left V 5 bases short and J 4 bases short, with 9 bases between. The CDR3 spans 13 residues. The CDR3, as DNA: TGTGCCAGCAGTATGGGACGGTACAATGAGCAGTTCTTC. Translating it yields CASSMGRYNEQFF.

This clonotype turned up a few times. The V gene is TRBV30, the J gene TRBJ2-7, with a weak D call TRBD1 (5 bases). This CDR3 region has 13 residues. Germline CDR1 reads GTSNPN; CDR2 reads SVGIG (reference sequence). V dropped 3 bases and J dropped 7 bases, with 16 bases sitting between them. The DNA for the CDR3 is TGTGCCTGGAGCACAGGATCCTCGGGTGAGCAGTACGTC. Translated: CAWSTGSSGEQYV.